This passage covers 8 T cell receptor beta chains from one sample sequenced in a study of cytomegalovirus exposure and HLA in healthy donors. The PCR was carried out with 60 Vbeta primers and 13 Jbeta primers. Here immunoSEQ multiplex PCR was the method, and the copy in TCRdb shows in-frame clones only, minus some. Across about 130,000 clones, the top ten clones capture about 1.4% of the sample. The sample consisted of PBMCs. These receptors came from a woman between 40 and 50 years old in good health and CMV-seronegative.

V is TRBV11-1 and J is TRBJ1-2, with 10 bases identical to TRBD1. This CDR3 region has 13 residues. After removal of 6 bases from V and 8 bases from J, the junction contained 6 bases not matched to a gene. Germline CDR1 SGHAT, CDR2 FQDESV (reference sequence). CDR3: CASSSGTGDGYTF. CDR3 bases: TGTGCCAGCAGTTCCGGGACAGGGGACGGCTACACCTTC. Full variable domain (missing parts from reference TRBV11-1 and TRBJ1-2): EAEVAQSPRYKITEKSQAVAFWCDPISGHATLYWYRQILGQGPELLVQFQDESVVDDSQLPKDRFSAERLKGVDSTLKIQPAELGDSAMYLCASSSGTGDGYTFGSGTRLTVV.

The rearrangement links TRBV9 to TRBJ1-6, with 9 bases lining up with TRBD1. With V trimmed by 2 bases and J by 5 bases, 5 bases remained unmatched. Germline V CDR1 and CDR2: SGDLS, YYNGEE. The CDR3 sequence is 16 residues long. As DNA, the CDR3 is TGTGCCAGCAGCGTGGGGACAGGGACGAATAATTCACCCCTCCACTTT. This translates into CASSVGTGTNNSPLHF.

V is TRBV18 and J is TRBJ1-1, with 7 bases identical to TRBD1. The V segment lost 3 bases and the J segment 1 base; nucleotides outside the gene matches: 8. Germline V gives CDR1 KGHSH, CDR2 LQKENI. This CDR3 region has 16 residues. The CDR3 region has the DNA TGTGCCAGCTCACCGCAACCCCCAGGGGGGAACACTGAAGCTTTCTTT. Encoded protein: CASSPQPPGGNTEAFF.

The chain joins TRBV4-3 to TRBJ2-1; 10 bases are a match to TRBD2. In germline, CDR1 is LGHNA, CDR2 YSLEER. With V trimmed by 2 bases and J by 2 bases, 6 bases remained unmatched. The CDR3 is 17 residues long. CDR3 loop: CASSQFFSGGTYNEQFF. CDR3 coding DNA: TGCGCCAGCAGCCAATTTTTTAGCGGGGGGACCTACAATGAGCAGTTCTTC.

V is TRBV9 and J is TRBJ2-2; D is perhaps TRBD1 (6 bases). In germline, CDR1 is SGDLS, CDR2 YYNGEE. This CDR3 comprises 15 residues. V shed 4 bases and J shed 2 bases, with 12 bases lying between them. The CDR3 DNA reads as TGTGCCAGCAGCTCATACAGGGAAAACACCGGGGAGCTGTTTTTT. Its protein is CASSSYRENTGELFF.

The chain couples TRBV7-2 to TRBJ1-1; maybe TRBD1 (6 bases). This CDR3 comprises 14 residues. Germline-derived CDR1 and CDR2 are SGHTA and FQGNSA. The V and J ends lost 1 base and 6 bases respectively, with 12 bases between them. For the CDR3, the DNA is TGTGCCAGCAGCTTAGATAAGGGGGTCGCTGAAGCTTTCTTT. As protein: CASSLDKGVAEAFF.

The chain uses TRBV19 and TRBJ1-5, with 10 bases that match TRBD1. The CDR3 consists of 16 residues. J gave up 3 bases and V 4 bases, and 6 bases lay outside the gene matches. CDR1 is LNHDA and CDR2 is SQIVND in the germline V gene (reference sequence). CDR3 coding DNA: TGTGCCAGTAGTAACCGGGGGACAGGGGACAATCAGCCCCAGCATTTT. Protein sequence: CASSNRGTGDNQPQHF.

The chain combines TRBV19 with TRBJ1-2; perhaps TRBD1 as D (5 bases). The V gene lost 0 bases and the J gene lost 0 bases, with 8 bases spanning the gap. The CDR3 has 15 residues. Germline V gene data show CDR1 as LNHDA and CDR2 as SQIVND (reference sequence). This CDR3 reads CASSIERGSNYGYTF. The CDR3 nucleotides are TGTGCCAGTAGTATAGAAAGGGGATCTAACTATGGCTACACCTTC.